The clone carrying this T cell receptor (beta chain) was detected once. These data come from a study of blood T cell repertoires in COVID-19. Study summary: Specimens from acute and convalescent COVID-19 originated in the United States, Italy and Spain.

Original data processing: For nucleated cells, counts were estimated from reference gene primer amplification. The repertoire was sequenced with immunoSEQ multiplex PCR; TCRdb's copy has only in-frame clones and lacks some. Clonal size and the V and J genes are those of that table, whereas D and trimming came from the DNA. The repertoire includes about 300,000 clones, around 89% of them detected once, and around 6.6% sits in the top ten. V was pared by 8 bases and J by 4 bases, with 13 bases between. This CDR3 is 13 amino acids long. CDR1 ENHRY and CDR2 SYGVKD come from the germline V gene. The receptor was isolated from a man younger than 35 who had recovered from COVID-19. J is TRBJ2-3 and V is TRBV10-3, with a weak D call TRBD1 (5 bases). Source material: peripheral blood. The CDR3 region has the DNA TGTGCCATCGGGGAAGACAGACCAGATACGCAGTATTTT. Its translation is CAIGEDRPDTQYF.